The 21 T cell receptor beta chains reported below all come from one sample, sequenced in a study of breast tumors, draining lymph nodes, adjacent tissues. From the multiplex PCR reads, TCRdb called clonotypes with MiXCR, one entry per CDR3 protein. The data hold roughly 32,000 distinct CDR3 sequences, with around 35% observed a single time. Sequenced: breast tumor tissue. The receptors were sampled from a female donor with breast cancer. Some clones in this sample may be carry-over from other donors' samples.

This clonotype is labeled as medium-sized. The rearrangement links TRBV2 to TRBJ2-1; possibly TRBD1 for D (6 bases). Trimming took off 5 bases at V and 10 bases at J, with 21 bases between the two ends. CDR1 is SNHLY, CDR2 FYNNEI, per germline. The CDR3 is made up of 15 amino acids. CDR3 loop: CASSPTGTPVGEQFF. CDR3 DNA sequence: TGTGCCAGCAGTCCAACAGGGACCCCGGTGGGGGAGCAGTTCTTC.

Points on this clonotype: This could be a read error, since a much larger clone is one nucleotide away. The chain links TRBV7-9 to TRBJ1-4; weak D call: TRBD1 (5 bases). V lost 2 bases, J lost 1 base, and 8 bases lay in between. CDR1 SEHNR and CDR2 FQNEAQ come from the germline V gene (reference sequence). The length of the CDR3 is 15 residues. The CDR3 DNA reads TGTGCCAGCAGCTTACCAGGGCTAACTAATGAAAAACTGTTTTTT. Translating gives CASSLPGLTNEKLFF.

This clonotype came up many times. CDR3 DNA: TGCAGTGCTAGGCGGCAGGGTGGCGGAGGCTACACCTTC. This translates into CSARRQGGGGYTF. The chain couples TRBV20-1 to TRBJ1-2; D perhaps matches TRBD1 (5 bases). CDR1 and CDR2 from the germline V gene are DFQATT and SNEGSKA (reference sequence). This CDR3 is built from 13 residues. Deletions cut 3 bases from V and 8 bases from J, with 16 bases between.

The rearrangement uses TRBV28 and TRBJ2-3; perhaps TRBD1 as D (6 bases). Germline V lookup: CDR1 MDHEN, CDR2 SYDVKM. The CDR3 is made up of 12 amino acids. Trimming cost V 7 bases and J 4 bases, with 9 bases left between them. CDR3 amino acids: CASTRTADTQYF. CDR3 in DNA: TGTGCCAGCACCAGGACAGCAGATACGCAGTATTTT.

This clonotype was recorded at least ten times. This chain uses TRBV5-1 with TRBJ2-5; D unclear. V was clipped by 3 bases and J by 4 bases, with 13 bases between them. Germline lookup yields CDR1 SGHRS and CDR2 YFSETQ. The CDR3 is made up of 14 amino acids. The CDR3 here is CASSSGFLAETQYF. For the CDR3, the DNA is TGCGCCAGCAGCTCCGGGTTCTTAGCAGAGACCCAGTACTTC.

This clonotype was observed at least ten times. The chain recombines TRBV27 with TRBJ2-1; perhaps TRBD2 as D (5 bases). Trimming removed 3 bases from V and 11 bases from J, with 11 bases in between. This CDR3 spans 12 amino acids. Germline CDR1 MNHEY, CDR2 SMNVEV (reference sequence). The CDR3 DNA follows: TGTGCCAGCAGTTTGGACTCCCGAAAGCAGTTCTTC. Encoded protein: CASSLDSRKQFF.

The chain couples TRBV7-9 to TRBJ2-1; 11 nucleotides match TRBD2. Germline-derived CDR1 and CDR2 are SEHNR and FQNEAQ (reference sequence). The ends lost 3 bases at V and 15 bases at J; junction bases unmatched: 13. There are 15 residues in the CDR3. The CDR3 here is CASSLGLADYLPLFF. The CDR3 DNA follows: TGTGCCAGCAGCTTGGGACTAGCGGACTATCTCCCTTTGTTCTTC.

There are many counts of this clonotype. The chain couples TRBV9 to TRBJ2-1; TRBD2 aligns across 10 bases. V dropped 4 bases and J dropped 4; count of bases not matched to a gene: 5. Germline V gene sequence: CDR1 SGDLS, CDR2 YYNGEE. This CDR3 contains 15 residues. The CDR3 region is CASSSLAGVYNEQFF. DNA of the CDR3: TGTGCCAGCAGCTCCCTAGCGGGAGTGTACAATGAGCAGTTCTTC. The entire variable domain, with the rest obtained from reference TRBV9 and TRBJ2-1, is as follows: DSGVTQTPKHLITATGQRVTLRCSPRSGDLSVYWYQQSLDQGLQFLIQYYNGEERAKGNILERFSAQQFPDLHSELNLSSLELGDSALYFCASSSLAGVYNEQFFGPGTRLTVL.

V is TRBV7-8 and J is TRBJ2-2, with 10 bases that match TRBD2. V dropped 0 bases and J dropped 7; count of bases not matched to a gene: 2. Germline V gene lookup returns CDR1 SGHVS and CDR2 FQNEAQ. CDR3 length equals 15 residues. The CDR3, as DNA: TGTGCCAGCAGCTTAGCCGGGACTAGCGTCGGGGAGCTGTTTTTT. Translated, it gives CASSLAGTSVGELFF.

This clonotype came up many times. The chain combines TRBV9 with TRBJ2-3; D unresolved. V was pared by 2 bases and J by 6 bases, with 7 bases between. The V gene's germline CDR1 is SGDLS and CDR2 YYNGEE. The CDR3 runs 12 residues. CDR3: CASSVSSDTQYF. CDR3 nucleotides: TGTGCCAGCAGCGTTTCATCCGATACGCAGTATTTT.

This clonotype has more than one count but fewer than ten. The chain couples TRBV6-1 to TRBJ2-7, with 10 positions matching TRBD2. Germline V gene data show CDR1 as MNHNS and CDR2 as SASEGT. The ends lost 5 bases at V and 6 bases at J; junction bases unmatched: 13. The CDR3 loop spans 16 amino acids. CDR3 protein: CASSSLAGTPPLEQYF. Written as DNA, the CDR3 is TGTGCCAGCAGTTCACTAGCGGGAACACCTCCCCTCGAGCAGTACTTC.

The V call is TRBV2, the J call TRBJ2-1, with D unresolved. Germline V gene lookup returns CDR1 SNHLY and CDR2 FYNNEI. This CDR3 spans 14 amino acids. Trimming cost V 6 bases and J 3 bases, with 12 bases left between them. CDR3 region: CASSSVVDYNEQFF. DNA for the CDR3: TGTGCCAGCAGCTCAGTGGTAGACTACAATGAGCAGTTCTTC.

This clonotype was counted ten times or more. CDR3 DNA sequence: TGTGCCAGCAGTCGCGGACGGAATCAAGAGACCCAGTACTTC. Protein product: CASSRGRNQETQYF. The rearrangement uses TRBV12-3 or TRBV12-4 and TRBJ2-5; no reliable D call. With 5 bases removed from V and 2 bases from J, the gap between germline ends came to 12 bases. This CDR3 is 14 amino acids long.

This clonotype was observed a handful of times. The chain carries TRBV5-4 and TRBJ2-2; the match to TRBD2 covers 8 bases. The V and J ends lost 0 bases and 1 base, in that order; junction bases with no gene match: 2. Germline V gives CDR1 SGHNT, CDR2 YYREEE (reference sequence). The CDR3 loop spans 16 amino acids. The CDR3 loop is CASSLGSGGNTGELFF. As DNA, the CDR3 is TGTGCCAGCAGCTTGGGAAGCGGGGGGAACACCGGGGAGCTGTTTTTT.

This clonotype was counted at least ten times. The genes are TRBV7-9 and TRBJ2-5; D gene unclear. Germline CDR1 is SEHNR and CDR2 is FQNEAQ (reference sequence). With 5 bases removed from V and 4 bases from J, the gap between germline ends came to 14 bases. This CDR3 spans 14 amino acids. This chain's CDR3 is CASSRGDKGETQYF. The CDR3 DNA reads TGTGCCAGCAGCCGTGGGGATAAGGGAGAGACCCAGTACTTC.

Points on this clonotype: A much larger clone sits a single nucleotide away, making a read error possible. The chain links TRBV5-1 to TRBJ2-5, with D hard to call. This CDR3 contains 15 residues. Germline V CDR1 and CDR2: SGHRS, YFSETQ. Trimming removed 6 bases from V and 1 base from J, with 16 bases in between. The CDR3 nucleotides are TGCGCCAGCAAGTCGCGGCGTGGGCCCCAAGAGACCCAGTACTTC. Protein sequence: CASKSRRGPQETQYF.

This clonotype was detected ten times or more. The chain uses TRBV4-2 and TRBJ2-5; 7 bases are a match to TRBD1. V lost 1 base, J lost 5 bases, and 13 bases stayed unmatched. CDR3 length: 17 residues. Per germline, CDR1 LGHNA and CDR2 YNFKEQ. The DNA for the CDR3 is TGTGCCAGCAGCCAAGTTGTAGGGGGCGCTTCAGGGGAGACCCAGTACTTC. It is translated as CASSQVVGGASGETQYF.

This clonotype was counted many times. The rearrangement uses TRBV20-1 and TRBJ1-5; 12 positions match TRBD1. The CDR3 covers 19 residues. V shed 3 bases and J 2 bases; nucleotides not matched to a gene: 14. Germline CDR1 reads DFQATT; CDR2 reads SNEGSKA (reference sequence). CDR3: CSASGGGTGGALGNQPQHF. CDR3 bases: TGCAGTGCTAGCGGAGGGGGGACAGGGGGCGCTTTAGGCAATCAGCCCCAGCATTTT.

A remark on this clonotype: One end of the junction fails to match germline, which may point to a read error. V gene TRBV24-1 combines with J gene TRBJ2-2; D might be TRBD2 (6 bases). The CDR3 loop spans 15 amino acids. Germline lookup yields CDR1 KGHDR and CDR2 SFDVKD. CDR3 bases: TGTGCCACCAGTGACCCCACCTCGAACACCGGGGGGCTGTTTTTT. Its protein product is CATSDPTSNTGGLFF.

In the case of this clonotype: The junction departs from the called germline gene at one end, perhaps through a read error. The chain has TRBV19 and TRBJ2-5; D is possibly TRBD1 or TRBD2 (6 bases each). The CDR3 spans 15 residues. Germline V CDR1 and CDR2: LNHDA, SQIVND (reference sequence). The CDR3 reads CVSSIVGGRTETQYF. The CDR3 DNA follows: TGTGTCAGTAGTATAGTTGGGGGGCGGACGGAGACCCAGTACTTC.

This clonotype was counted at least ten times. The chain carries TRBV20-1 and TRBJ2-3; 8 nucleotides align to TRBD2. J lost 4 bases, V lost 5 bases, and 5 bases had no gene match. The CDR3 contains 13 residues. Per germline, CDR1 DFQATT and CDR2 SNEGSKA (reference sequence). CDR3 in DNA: TGCAGTGCTCCCGGGAGGGCAGCAGATACGCAGTATTTT. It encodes CSAPGRAADTQYF.